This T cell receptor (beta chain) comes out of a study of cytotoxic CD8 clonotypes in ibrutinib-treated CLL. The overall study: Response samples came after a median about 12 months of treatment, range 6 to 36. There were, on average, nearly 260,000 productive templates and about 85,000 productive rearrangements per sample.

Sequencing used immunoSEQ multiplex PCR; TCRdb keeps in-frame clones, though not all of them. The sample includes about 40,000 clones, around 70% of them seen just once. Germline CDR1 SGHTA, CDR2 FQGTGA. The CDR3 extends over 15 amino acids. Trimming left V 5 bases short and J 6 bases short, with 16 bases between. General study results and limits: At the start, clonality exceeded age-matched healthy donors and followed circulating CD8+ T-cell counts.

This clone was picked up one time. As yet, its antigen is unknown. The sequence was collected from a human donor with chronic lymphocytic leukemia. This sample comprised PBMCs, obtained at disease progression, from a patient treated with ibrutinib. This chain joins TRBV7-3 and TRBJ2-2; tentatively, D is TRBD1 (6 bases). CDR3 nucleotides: TGTGCCAGCAGCCCCTTGGGGGCGGCAGCCGGGGAGCTGTTTTTT. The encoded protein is CASSPLGAAAGELFF. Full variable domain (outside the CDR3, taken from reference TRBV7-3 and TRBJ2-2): GAGVSQTPSNKVTEKGKYVELRCDPISGHTALYWYRQSLGQGPEFLIYFQGTGAADDSGLPNDRFFAVRPEGSVSTLKIQRTERGDSAVYLCASSPLGAAAGELFFGEGSRLTVL.